This TCR beta chain was found in a study of T cells after yellow fever vaccination. Study as a whole: Where fractions had low cell numbers, libraries were prepared from them with the SMART-Seq v4 Ultra Low Input RNA kit. Study results and limitations: Detected again after the booster were most primary-vaccination clones, at approximately 96% CD4 and around 91% CD8. CD4 and CD8 compartments shared a small share of clonotypes.

A universal primer site and UMIs were added as TCR cDNA was made by 5'RACE template switching. TCRdb re-called the 5' RACE reads with MiXCR, one entry per CDR3 protein. The table shows approximately 510,000 distinct CDR3 sequences, with about a fifth occurring only once. CDR1 SQVTM and CDR2 ANQGSEA come from the germline V gene. This CDR3 comprises 15 residues. V gave up 3 bases and J gave up 2 bases, with 13 bases separating them. A note on this clonotype: Its cognate antigen is unknown.

The genes are TRBV29-1 and TRBJ2-2; D may be TRBD1 (6 bases). This receptor was identified in a man between 18 and 29 years old who received the YFV17D yellow fever vaccine. This material consisted of PBMCs, taken about 21 days after the first yellow fever vaccination. The chain's CDR3 is CSVERVDSNTGELFF. The CDR3 nucleotides are TGCAGCGTTGAGCGTGTGGACAGTAACACCGGGGAGCTGTTTTTT.